This T cell receptor beta chain was captured by sequencing in a study of blood T cells in healthy people across ages. Alongside a J-beta primer mix, a sample-barcoded 5' primer served in a second PCR lasting roughly 6 to 11 cycles. TCRdb reprocessed the 5' RACE reads with MiXCR, giving one entry per CDR3 protein. This repertoire shows about 650,000 distinct CDR3 sequences, roughly 32% found once; its top ten account for over 15%. Trimming left V 0 bases short and J 3 bases short, with 14 bases between. The CDR3 is 16 residues long. Per the germline V gene, CDR1 is MGHRA and CDR2 is YSYEKL. The source material was blood. The TCR sequence derives from a woman at least 80 years old in good health. The chain carries TRBV4-1 and TRBJ1-2; D gene uncertain. CDR3 region: CASSQDDRASDYGYTF. The CDR3 coding sequence is TGCGCCAGCAGCCAAGATGACCGAGCCTCCGACTATGGCTACACCTTC.